The entry below describes one T cell receptor beta chain. Its antigen is currently unknown. The CDR3 end lies 3 residues beyond the end of the read and is filled in from the germline J gene. This specimen comes from a study of T cell clonality in common variable immunodeficiency. Control and CVID samples contributed equal amounts of genomic DNA. Here immunoSEQ multiplex PCR was the method, and the copy in TCRdb shows in-frame clones only, minus some. The sample presents roughly 48,000 clones, none singletons. Study findings and constraints: Compared with controls, CVID subjects had fewer shared TCRbeta clones. Links between repertoire features and CVID complications were heterogeneity-limited.

Looked up from germline, CDR1 is LNHDA and CDR2 is SQIVND (reference sequence). This CDR3 has 17 residues. Source material: peripheral blood mononuclear cells. This TCR came from a person aged 18 to 75 in good health. The V call is TRBV19, the J call TRBJ1-2; TRBD1 matches at 12 bases. The CDR3 sequence is CASDPPGQGARHDGYTF. CDR3 bases read: TGTGCCAGTGATCCTCCGGGACAGGGGGCGCGTCATGACGGC.